The clone carrying this TCR beta chain was detected once. These data are taken from a study of blood T cell repertoires in COVID-19. Turning to the study itself: Acute-phase and convalescent COVID-19 samples originated in the United States, Italy and Spain. PBMCs, B-cell-depleted T cells, or T cells were the source of the cDNA or gDNA that made up the material.

Original data processing: Estimated nucleated cell counts came from reference gene primer amplification. Clones were sequenced by immunoSEQ multiplex PCR, and TCRdb holds only the in-frame ones, with some missing. D and trimming were read from the DNA, whereas the V and J calls and clone size are those reported in that table. The table lists about 74,000 clones, 91% of them singletons. Germline CDR1 is SGHRS and CDR2 is YFSETQ. V gave up 6 bases and J gave up 4 bases; unmatched junction bases: 12. The CDR3 runs to 15 residues. The chain employs TRBV5-1 and TRBJ2-7, with 8 positions matching TRBD1. The sequence derives from a woman aged 55-69 years with active COVID-19. The material sequenced was peripheral blood. The CDR3 loop is CASTNIGQGEYEQYF. The CDR3 coding sequence is TGCGCCAGCACAAACATTGGACAGGGTGAATACGAGCAGTACTTC.